This entry is about one TCR beta chain. Germline V gives CDR1 SGHRS, CDR2 YFSETQ. V dropped 2 bases and J dropped 6; count of bases not matched to a gene: 8. The CDR3 has 16 amino acids. Here immunoSEQ multiplex PCR was the method, and the copy in TCRdb shows in-frame clones only, minus some. The repertoire consists of under 130,000 clones, with approximately 81% occurring once and the leading ten covering approximately 2.1%. This sample is drawn from a study of blood T cell repertoires in COVID-19. Study at large: Acute and convalescent COVID-19 samples came from the United States, Italy and Spain.

Sequencing used peripheral blood. The source of this sequence is a human donor in a cohort sampled during active COVID-19. The chain links TRBV5-1 to TRBJ2-1; TRBD2 matches 10 bases. CDR3 in amino acids: CASSFRPSGSGNEQFF. CDR3 coding DNA: TGCGCCAGCAGCTTTCGTCCTAGCGGGAGTGGCAATGAGCAGTTCTTC.